This is a list of T cell receptor beta chains from one sample in a study of identical twins. MiXCR was run by TCRdb on the 5' RACE reads, yielding one entry per CDR3 protein. The sample includes just under 650,000 distinct CDR3 sequences, 7% to 7.5% of them seen just once. The same data also contributed to another study, on yellow fever vaccine responses in identical twins.

Material: PBMCs. Source of these receptors: a woman between 18 and 29 years old in good health. Both conserved end residues are part of each CDR3. The D gene is left open where the match is weak. The size field is filled for only some rows; it gives once, few, many or a size class.

many	TRBD1	TRBV2	TRBJ2-7	CASSPDRGEQYF	TGTGCCAGCAGTCCCGACAGGGGAGAGCAGTACTTC
few	-	TRBV28	TRBJ1-6	CASDGSAGYNSPLHF	TGTGCCAGCGATGGTTCTGCGGGATATAATTCACCCCTCCACTTT
many	-	TRBV20-1	TRBJ2-1	CSARDPQTSYNEQFF	TGCAGTGCTAGAGATCCGCAAACCTCCTACAATGAGCAGTTCTTC
many	-	TRBV7-9	TRBJ2-7	CASSLASEYEQYF	TGTGCCAGCAGCTTAGCGTCCGAATACGAGCAGTACTTC
-	-	TRBV7-9	TRBJ2-2	CASSLQPGGELFF	TGTGCCAGCAGCCTGCAGCCGGGCGGGGAGCTGTTTTTT
few	TRBD2	TRBV7-2	TRBJ2-2	CASSWGLASRGELFF	TGTGCCAGCAGCTGGGGACTAGCGTCGCGCGGGGAGCTGTTTTTT
few	-	TRBV20-1	TRBJ2-2	CSAPGAVTGELFF	TGCAGTGCCCCGGGGGCGGTCACCGGGGAGCTGTTTTTT
many	TRBD1	TRBV6-1	TRBJ1-2	CASNQDRDSYGYTF	TGTGCCAGCAACCAAGACAGGGACTCCTATGGCTACACCTTC
-	TRBD1	TRBV10-3	TRBJ2-3	CAIRLQGSSTDTQYF	TGTGCCATCAGGTTACAGGGGTCTAGCACAGATACGCAGTATTTT
-	-	TRBV6-5	TRBJ2-7	CASSYSFGIYEQYF	TGTGCCAGCAGTTACTCGTTTGGGATCTACGAGCAGTACTTC
few	TRBD2	TRBV7-2	TRBJ2-2	CASNQAGAVTGELFF	TGTGCCAGCAACCAAGCGGGAGCGGTCACCGGGGAGCTGTTTTTT
-	-	TRBV9	TRBJ2-1	CASSATPGDEQFF	TGTGCCAGCAGCGCCACTCCCGGGGATGAGCAGTTCTTC
few	-	TRBV12-3/TRBV12-4	TRBJ1-2	CASSLGSRGANGYTF	TGTGCCAGCAGTTTAGGGTCCAGGGGAGCGAATGGCTACACCTTC
-	-	TRBV10-3	TRBJ2-7	CATTRPQEPEQYF	TGTGCCACCACGAGACCCCAGGAACCTGAGCAGTACTTC
few	TRBD2	TRBV27	TRBJ2-3	CASSSVLAGYTDTQYF	TGTGCCAGCAGTTCCGTCTTAGCGGGATACACAGATACGCAGTATTTT
many	-	TRBV5-1	TRBJ1-1	CASSLAGQGNTEAFF	TGCGCCAGCAGCTTGGCTGGTCAGGGGAACACTGAAGCTTTCTTT
few	TRBD1	TRBV28	TRBJ2-4	CASSAQQGAYIQYF	TGTGCCAGCAGCGCGCAACAGGGGGCTTACATTCAGTACTTC
-	-	TRBV20-1	TRBJ2-7	CSARDRQGGPYEQYF	TGCAGTGCTAGAGATCGTCAGGGGGGTCCCTACGAGCAGTACTTC
-	TRBD2	TRBV12-3/TRBV12-4	TRBJ2-1	CASSLGGRAPDEQFF	TGTGCCAGCAGTTTAGGCGGGAGGGCCCCGGATGAGCAGTTCTTC
few	TRBD1	TRBV7-9	TRBJ1-3	CASRPGQHLSGNTIYF	TGTGCCAGCAGACCGGGACAGCACCTCTCTGGAAACACCATATATTTT
-	TRBD2	TRBV12-3/TRBV12-4	TRBJ2-1	CASSRTSGKVLSYNEQFF	TGTGCCAGCAGTCGGACTAGCGGGAAAGTTCTCTCCTACAATGAGCAGTTCTTC
many	TRBD1	TRBV7-8	TRBJ1-2	CASGPGGGTGGYTF	TGTGCCAGCGGCCCGGGAGGGGGCACAGGTGGCTACACCTTC
-	-	TRBV19	TRBJ2-7	CASSMSGFSYEQYF	TGTGCCAGTAGTATGTCGGGATTTTCCTACGAGCAGTACTTC
-	-	TRBV21-1	TRBJ2-7	CASSNIGATTYEQYF	TGTGCCAGCAGCAATATTGGGGCAACAACCTACGAGCAGTACTTC
many	TRBD1	TRBV28	TRBJ1-2	CASSGTATNYGYTF	TGTGCCAGCAGCGGGACAGCCACTAACTATGGCTACACCTTC
many	TRBD2	TRBV5-1	TRBJ2-1	CASSTLAGGPYNEQFF	TGCGCCAGCAGCACGTTAGCGGGAGGGCCGTACAATGAGCAGTTCTTC
few	TRBD1	TRBV19	TRBJ1-1	CASCGGQGPNTEAFF	TGTGCCAGTTGTGGGGGACAGGGACCGAACACTGAAGCTTTCTTT
few	-	TRBV7-2	TRBJ1-5	CASSTESGYQPQHF	TGTGCCAGCAGCACCGAGTCAGGTTATCAGCCCCAGCATTTT
many	-	TRBV6-5	TRBJ2-2	CASMFRANTGELFF	TGTGCCAGCATGTTTCGAGCGAACACCGGGGAGCTGTTTTTT
-	TRBD1	TRBV7-7	TRBJ1-6	CASIFSGTGGSPLHF	TGTGCCAGTATCTTCTCCGGGACAGGGGGTTCACCCCTCCACTTT
many	TRBD2	TRBV9	TRBJ2-1	CASSASDGLAAYNEQFF	TGTGCCAGCAGCGCGTCTGACGGACTAGCGGCTTACAATGAGCAGTTCTTC
few	-	TRBV7-9	TRBJ2-5	CASSPTGRVQETQYF	TGTGCCAGCAGCCCGACCGGCCGGGTCCAAGAGACCCAGTACTTC
few	-	TRBV5-1	TRBJ2-7	CASSTGTVNSYEQYF	TGCGCCAGCTCGACGGGGACCGTTAACTCCTACGAGCAGTACTTC
-	TRBD2	TRBV5-8	TRBJ2-7	CASTDLGLAGVRDEQYF	TGTGCCAGCACCGATTTGGGACTAGCGGGAGTGAGGGACGAGCAGTACTTC
-	-	TRBV5-5	TRBJ2-5	CAIQLGETQYF	TGTGCCATCCAGCTGGGGGAGACCCAGTACTTC
few	TRBD1	TRBV11-3	TRBJ1-5	CASSGDRLYSNQPQHF	TGTGCCAGCAGTGGGGACAGACTATATAGCAATCAGCCCCAGCATTTT
few	-	TRBV6-4	TRBJ2-1	CASSDVFVTDSYNEQFF	TGTGCCAGCAGTGACGTTTTTGTGACTGACTCCTACAATGAGCAGTTCTTC
many	TRBD2	TRBV28	TRBJ2-7	CASSLGGEIYEQYF	TGTGCCAGCAGTTTAGGGGGGGAGATCTACGAGCAGTACTTC
-	-	TRBV7-8	TRBJ2-2	CASSRDVTGELFF	TGTGCCAGCAGCCGTGACGTGACCGGGGAGCTGTTTTTT
few	TRBD1	TRBV2	TRBJ1-1	CASSESLTGGSEAFF	TGTGCCAGCAGTGAATCCCTGACAGGGGGCTCTGAAGCTTTCTTT
few	TRBD1	TRBV20-1	TRBJ1-2	CSASLLNRGWGGYTF	TGCAGTGCTAGCCTCCTTAACAGGGGTTGGGGTGGCTACACCTTC
many	TRBD1	TRBV5-1	TRBJ2-4	CASSFQGAVKNIQYF	TGCGCCAGCAGCTTTCAGGGGGCCGTCAAAAACATTCAGTACTTC
few	TRBD1	TRBV3-1	TRBJ2-5	CASSQVVGQGTTQYF	TGTGCCAGCAGCCAAGTGGTGGGACAGGGCACGACCCAGTACTTC